This T cell receptor beta chain was sequenced in a study of radiotherapy plus CTLA-4 blockade in lung cancer. Profiled with immunoSEQ multiplex PCR; TCRdb holds only in-frame clones, not every one. The table shows about 39,000 clones, with roughly 73% occurring only once. Chemo-refractory metastatic non-small-cell lung cancer patients underwent focal radiation alongside CTLA-4 blockade with ipilimumab. Only a few counts were recorded for this clone. The sequenced sample was peripheral blood, obtained from a patient treated with radiotherapy plus ipilimumab. This sequence originates from a human donor with non-small cell lung cancer that progressed on radiotherapy plus ipilimumab.

DNA of the CDR3: TGTGCCATCAGTGAGCAGGGAGGGGAAAAACTGTTTTTT. Translated: CAISEQGGEKLFF. V and J are TRBV10-3 and TRBJ1-4; TRBD1 is a possible D gene (5 bases). The CDR3 extends over 13 amino acids. The ends were cut back, 2 bases at V and 8 bases at J, with 9 bases in the middle. CDR1 is ENHRY, CDR2 SYGVKD, per germline.